This entry describes one T cell receptor beta chain. This specimen comes from a study of monozygotic twins with inflammatory bowel disease. The template switching step added UMIs that contained a 6-nucleotide sample barcode. cDNA for TCRalpha and TCRbeta was amplified by nested PCRs of roughly 15 then nine to ten cycles. Reprocessing the 5' RACE reads, TCRdb reports a single entry for every CDR3 protein and omits DNA. This table lists roughly 150,000 distinct CDR3 sequences. Germline V gives CDR1 LNHDA, CDR2 SQIVND (reference sequence). CDR3 length equals 14 residues. The sequenced sample consisted of blood. The chain links TRBV19 to TRBJ2-1. The receptor was derived from a human donor with ulcerative colitis or Crohn's disease, or a healthy co-twin of an affected twin (not recorded which). The CDR3 here is CASSIRGLCNEQFF.